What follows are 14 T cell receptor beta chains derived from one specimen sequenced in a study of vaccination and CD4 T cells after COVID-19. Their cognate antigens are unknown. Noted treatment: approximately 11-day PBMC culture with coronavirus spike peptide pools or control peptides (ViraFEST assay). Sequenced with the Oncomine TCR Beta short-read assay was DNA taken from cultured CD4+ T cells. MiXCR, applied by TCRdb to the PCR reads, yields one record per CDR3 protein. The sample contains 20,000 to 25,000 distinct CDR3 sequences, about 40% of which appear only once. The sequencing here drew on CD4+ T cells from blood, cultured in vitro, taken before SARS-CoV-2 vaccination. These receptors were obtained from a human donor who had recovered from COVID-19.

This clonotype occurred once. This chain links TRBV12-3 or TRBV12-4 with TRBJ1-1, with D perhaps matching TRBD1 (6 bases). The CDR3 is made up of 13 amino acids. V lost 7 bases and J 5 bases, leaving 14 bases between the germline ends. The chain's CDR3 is CASTPGGRTEAFF. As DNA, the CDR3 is TGTGCCAGCACTCCCGGGGGGCGGACTGAAGCTTTCTTT.

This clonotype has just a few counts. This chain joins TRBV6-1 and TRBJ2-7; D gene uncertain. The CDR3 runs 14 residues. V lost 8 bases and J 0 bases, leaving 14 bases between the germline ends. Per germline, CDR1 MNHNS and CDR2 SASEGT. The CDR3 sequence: CASQRSLSSYEQYF. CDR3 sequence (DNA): TGTGCCAGCCAGAGGTCGCTAAGCTCCTACGAGCAGTACTTC.

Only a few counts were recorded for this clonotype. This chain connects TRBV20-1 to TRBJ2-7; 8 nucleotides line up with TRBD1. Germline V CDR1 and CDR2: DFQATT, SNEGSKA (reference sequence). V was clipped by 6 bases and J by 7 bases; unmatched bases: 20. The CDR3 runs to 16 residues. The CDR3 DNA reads TGCAGTGCCGAGGGAGACAGGGGAACTGCCCGTGGGGAGCAGTACTTC. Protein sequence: CSAEGDRGTARGEQYF.

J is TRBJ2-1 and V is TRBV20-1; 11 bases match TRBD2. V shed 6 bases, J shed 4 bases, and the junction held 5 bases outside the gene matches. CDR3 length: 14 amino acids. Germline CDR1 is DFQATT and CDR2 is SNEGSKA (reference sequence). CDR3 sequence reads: CSARVAGGYNEQFF. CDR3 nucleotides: TGCAGTGCAAGGGTAGCGGGAGGGTACAATGAGCAGTTCTTC.

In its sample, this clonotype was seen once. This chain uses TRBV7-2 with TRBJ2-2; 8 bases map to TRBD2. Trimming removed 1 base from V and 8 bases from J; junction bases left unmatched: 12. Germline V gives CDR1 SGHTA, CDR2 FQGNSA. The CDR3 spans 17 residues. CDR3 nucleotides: TGTGCCAGCAGCTTAGGTTCCGGGGGGGTGGCCGCAGGGGAGCTGTTTTTT. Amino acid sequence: CASSLGSGGVAAGELFF.

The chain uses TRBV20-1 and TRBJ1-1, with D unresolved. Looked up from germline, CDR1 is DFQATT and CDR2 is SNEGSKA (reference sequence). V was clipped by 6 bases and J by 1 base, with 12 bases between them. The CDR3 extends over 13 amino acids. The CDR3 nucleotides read TGCAGTGCCAGGACCAGGAGGAACACTGAAGCTTTCTTT. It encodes CSARTRRNTEAFF.

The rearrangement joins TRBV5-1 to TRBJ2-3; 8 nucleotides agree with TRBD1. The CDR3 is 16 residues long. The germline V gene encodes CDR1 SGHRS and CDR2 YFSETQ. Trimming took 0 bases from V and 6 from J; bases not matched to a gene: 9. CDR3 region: CASSLVSGTGWDTQYF. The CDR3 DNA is TGCGCCAGCAGCTTGGTATCCGGGACAGGTTGGGATACGCAGTATTTT.

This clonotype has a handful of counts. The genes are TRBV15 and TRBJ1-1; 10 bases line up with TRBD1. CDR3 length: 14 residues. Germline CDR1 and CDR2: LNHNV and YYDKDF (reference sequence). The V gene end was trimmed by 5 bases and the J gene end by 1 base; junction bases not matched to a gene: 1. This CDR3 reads CATSGDRGNTEAFF. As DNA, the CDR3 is TGTGCCACCAGCGGGGACAGGGGGAACACTGAAGCTTTCTTT. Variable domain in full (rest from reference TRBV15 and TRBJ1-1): DAMVIQNPRYQVTQFGKPVTLSCSQTLNHNVMYWYQQKSSQAPKLLFHYYDKDFNNEADTPDNFQSRRPNTSFCFLDIRSPGLGDTAMYLCATSGDRGNTEAFFGQGTRLTVV.

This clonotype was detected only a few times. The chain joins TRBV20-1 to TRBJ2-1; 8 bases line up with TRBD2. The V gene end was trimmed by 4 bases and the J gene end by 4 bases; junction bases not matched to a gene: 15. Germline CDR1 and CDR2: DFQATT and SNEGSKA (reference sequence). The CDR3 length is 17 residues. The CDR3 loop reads CSATPSGAGGQYNEQFF. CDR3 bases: TGCAGTGCTACCCCCTCGGGGGCGGGGGGACAATACAATGAGCAGTTCTTC.

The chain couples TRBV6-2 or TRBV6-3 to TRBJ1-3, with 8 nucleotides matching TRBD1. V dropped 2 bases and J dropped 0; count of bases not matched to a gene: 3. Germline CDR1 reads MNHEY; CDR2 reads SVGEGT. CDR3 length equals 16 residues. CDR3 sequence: CASSYRDRISGNTIYF. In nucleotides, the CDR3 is TGTGCCAGCAGTTACCGGGACAGGATCTCTGGAAACACCATATATTTT.

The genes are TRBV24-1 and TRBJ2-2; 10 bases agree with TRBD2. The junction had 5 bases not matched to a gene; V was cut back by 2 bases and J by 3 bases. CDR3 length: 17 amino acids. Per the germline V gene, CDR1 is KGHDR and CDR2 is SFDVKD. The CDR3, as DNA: TGTGCCACCAGTGATTCAGCGGGGGGGCCTCACACCGGGGAGCTGTTTTTT. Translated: CATSDSAGGPHTGELFF.

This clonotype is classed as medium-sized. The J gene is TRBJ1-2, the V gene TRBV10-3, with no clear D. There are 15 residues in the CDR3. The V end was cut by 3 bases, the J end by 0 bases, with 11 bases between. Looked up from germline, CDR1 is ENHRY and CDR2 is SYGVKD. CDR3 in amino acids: CAISDYKTANYGYTF. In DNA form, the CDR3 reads TGTGCCATCAGTGATTATAAAACAGCTAACTATGGCTACACCTTC.

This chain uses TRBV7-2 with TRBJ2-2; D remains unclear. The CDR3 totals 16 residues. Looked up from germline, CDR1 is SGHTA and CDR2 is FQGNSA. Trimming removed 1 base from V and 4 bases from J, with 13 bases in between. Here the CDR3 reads CASSLGGSPSTGELFF. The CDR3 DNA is TGTGCCAGCAGCTTAGGCGGCAGTCCCTCCACCGGGGAGCTGTTTTTT. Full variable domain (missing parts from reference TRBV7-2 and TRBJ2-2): GAGVSQSPSNKVTEKGKDVELRCDPISGHTALYWYRQSLGQGLEFLIYFQGNSAPDKSGLPSDRFSAERTGGSVSTLTIQRTQQEDSAVYLCASSLGGSPSTGELFFGEGSRLTVL.

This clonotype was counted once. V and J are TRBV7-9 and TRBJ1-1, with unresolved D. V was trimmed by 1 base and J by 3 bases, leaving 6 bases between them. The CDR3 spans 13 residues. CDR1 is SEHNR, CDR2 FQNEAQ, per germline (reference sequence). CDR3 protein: CASSLVRDTEAFF. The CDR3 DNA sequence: TGTGCCAGCAGCTTAGTACGGGACACTGAAGCTTTCTTT.